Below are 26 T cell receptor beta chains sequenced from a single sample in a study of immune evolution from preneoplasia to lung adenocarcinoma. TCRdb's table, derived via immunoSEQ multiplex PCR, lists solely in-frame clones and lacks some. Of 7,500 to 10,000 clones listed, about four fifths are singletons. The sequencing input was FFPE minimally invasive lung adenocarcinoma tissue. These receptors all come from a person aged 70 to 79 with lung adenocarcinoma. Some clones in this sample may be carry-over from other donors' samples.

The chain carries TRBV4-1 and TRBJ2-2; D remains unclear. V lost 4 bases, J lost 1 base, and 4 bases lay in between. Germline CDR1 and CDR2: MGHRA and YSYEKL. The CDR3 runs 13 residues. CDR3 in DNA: TGCGCCAGCAGCCGGATGAACACCGGGGAGCTGTTTTTT. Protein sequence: CASSRMNTGELFF.

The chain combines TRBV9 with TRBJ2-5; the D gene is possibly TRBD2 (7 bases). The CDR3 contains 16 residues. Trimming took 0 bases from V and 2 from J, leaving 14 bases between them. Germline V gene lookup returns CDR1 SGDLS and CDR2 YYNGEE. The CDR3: CASSVGGRGGQETQYF. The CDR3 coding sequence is TGTGCCAGCAGCGTAGGTGGTAGGGGGGGTCAAGAGACCCAGTACTTC.

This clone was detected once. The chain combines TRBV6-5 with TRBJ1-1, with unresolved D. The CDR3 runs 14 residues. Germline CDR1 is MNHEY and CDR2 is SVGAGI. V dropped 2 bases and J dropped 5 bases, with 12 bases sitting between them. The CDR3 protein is CASSYGRLSTEAFF. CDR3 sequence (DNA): TGTGCCAGCAGTTACGGCCGGTTATCGACTGAAGCTTTCTTT.

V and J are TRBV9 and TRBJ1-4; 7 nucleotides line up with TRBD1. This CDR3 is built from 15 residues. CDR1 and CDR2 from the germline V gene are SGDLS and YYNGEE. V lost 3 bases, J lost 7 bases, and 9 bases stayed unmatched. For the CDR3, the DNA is TGTGCCAGCAGCGCCTCCACAGGGGCCCTTGAAAAACTGTTTTTT. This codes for CASSASTGALEKLFF.

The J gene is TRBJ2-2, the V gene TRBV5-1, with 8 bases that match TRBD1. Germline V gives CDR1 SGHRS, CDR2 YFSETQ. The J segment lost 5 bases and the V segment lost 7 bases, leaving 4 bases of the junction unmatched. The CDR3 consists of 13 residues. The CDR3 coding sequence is TGCGCCAGCCGACAGGGGAGGACCGGGGAGCTGTTTTTT. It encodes CASRQGRTGELFF.

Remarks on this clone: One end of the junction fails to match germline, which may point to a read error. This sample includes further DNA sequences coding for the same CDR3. The CDR3 is CASSSTGLSQDTQYF. The CDR3 nucleotides are TGTGCCAGCAGCTCGACAGGTTTAAGCCAAGATACGCAATATTTT. The rearrangement joins TRBV5-6 to TRBJ2-3; a weak D match, TRBD1 (6 bases). The CDR3 consists of 15 residues. Per germline, CDR1 SGHDT and CDR2 YYEEEE.

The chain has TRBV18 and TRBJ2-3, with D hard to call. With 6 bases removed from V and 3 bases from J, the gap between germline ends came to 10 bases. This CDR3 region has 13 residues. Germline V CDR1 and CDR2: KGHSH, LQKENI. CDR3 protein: CASSFSSTDTQYF. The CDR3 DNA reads TGTGCCAGCTCCTTCTCCAGTACAGATACGCAGTATTTT.

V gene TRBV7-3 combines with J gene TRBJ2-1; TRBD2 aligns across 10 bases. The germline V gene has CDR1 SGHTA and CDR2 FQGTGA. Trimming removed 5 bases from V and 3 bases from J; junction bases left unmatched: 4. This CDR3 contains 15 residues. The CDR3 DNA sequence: TGTGCCAGCAGCCTCGGACTAGCGGACTACAATGAGCAGTTCTTC. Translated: CASSLGLADYNEQFF.

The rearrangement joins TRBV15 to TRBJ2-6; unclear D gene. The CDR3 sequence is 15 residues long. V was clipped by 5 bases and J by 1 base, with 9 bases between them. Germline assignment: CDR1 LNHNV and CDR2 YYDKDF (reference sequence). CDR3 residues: CATSSTSSGANVLTF. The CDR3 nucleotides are TGTGCCACCAGCTCTACGAGTTCTGGGGCCAACGTCCTGACTTTC.

CDR3 sequence: CASSSPRTSGFYEQYF. Here the CDR3 DNA reads TGTGCCAGCAGTTCCCCCCGGACTAGCGGGTTTTACGAGCAGTACTTC. This chain links TRBV27 with TRBJ2-7; 11 bases line up with TRBD2. V was clipped by 4 bases and J by 4 bases; unmatched bases: 9. CDR3 length equals 16 residues. The germline CDR1 and CDR2 sequences are MNHEY and SMNVEV (reference sequence).

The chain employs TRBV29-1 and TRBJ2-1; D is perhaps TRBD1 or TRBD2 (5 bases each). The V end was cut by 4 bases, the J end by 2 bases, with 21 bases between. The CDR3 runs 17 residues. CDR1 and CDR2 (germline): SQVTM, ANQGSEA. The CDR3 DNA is TGCAGCGTTGGGGGCTATGGGCGAGGGGAAACCTACAATGAGCAGTTCTTC. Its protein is CSVGGYGRGETYNEQFF.

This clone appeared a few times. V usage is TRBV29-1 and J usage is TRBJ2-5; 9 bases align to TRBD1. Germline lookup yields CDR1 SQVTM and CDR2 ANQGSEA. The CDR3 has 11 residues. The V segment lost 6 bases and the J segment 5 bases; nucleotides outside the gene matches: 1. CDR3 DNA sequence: TGCAGCGTGACAGGGGGGGAGACCCAGTACTTC. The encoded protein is CSVTGGETQYF.

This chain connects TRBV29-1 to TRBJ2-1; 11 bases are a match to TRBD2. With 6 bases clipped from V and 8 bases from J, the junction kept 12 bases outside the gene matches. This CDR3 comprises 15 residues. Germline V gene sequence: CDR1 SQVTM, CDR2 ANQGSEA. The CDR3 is CSVGSLAGGLDEQFF. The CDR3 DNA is TGCAGCGTCGGGTCCCTAGCGGGGGGCTTGGATGAGCAGTTCTTC.

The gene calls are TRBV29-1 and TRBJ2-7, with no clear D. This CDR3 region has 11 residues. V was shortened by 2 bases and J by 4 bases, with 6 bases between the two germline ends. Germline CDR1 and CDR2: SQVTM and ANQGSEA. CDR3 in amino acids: CSVETAYEQYF. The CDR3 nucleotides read TGCAGCGTTGAAACAGCTTACGAGCAGTACTTC.

CDR3 DNA: TGCGCCAGCAGCTCCGACGGGAGCTCCTACAATGAGCAGTTCTTC. This codes for CASSSDGSSYNEQFF. The rearrangement uses TRBV5-1 and TRBJ2-1; D possibly corresponds to TRBD2 (6 bases). Trimming took 3 bases from V and 0 from J, leaving 10 bases between them. CDR1 and CDR2 from the germline V gene are SGHRS and YFSETQ. There are 15 residues in the CDR3.

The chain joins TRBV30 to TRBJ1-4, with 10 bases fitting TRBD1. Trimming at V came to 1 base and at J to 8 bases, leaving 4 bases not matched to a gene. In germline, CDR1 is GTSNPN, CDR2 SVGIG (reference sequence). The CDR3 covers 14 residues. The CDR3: CAWSAGTGDEKLFF. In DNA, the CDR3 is TGTGCCTGGAGTGCCGGGACAGGGGACGAAAAACTGTTTTTT.

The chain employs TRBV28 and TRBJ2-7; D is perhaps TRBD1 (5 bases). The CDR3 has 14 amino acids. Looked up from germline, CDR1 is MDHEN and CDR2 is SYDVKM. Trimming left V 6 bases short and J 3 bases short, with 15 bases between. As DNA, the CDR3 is TGTGCCAGCAGACCCCAGGGCAGCTACTACGAGCAGTACTTC. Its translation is CASRPQGSYYEQYF.

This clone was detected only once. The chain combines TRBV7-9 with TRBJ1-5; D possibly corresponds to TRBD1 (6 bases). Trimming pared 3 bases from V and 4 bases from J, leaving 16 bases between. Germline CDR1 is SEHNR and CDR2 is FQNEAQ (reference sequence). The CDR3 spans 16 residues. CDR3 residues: CASSFQVGGRNQPQHF. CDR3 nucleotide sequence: TGTGCCAGCAGCTTTCAAGTTGGGGGGCGGAATCAGCCCCAGCATTTT.

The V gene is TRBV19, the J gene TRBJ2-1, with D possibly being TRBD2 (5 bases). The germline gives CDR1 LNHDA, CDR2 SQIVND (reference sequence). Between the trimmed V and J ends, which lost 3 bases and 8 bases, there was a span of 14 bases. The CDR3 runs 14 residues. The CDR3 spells CASSIAPGSHEQFF. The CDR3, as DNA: TGTGCCAGTAGTATCGCCCCTGGGAGCCATGAGCAGTTCTTC.

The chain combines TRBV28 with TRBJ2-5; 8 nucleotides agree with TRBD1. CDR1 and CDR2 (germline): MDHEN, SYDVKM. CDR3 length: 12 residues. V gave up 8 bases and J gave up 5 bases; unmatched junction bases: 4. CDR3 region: CASQGAGETQYF. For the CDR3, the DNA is TGTGCCAGCCAGGGGGCGGGGGAGACCCAGTACTTC.

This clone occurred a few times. DNA of the CDR3: TGTGCCAGCAGCGATGGGGGTGGTACGCAGTATTTT. Its protein product is CASSDGGGTQYF. V usage is TRBV7-3 and J usage is TRBJ2-3; D is tentatively TRBD1 or TRBD2 (5 bases each). CDR1 is SGHTA and CDR2 is FQGTGA in the germline V gene. V was clipped by 5 bases and J by 8 bases, with 11 bases between them. The CDR3 has 12 amino acids.

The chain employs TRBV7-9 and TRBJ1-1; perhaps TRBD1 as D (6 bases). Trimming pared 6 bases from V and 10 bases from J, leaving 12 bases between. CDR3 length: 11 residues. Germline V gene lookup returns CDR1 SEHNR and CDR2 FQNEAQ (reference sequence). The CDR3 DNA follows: TGTGCCAGCAGGGGGGGACAAAGAGCTTTCTTT. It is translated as CASRGGQRAFF.

In DNA, the CDR3 is TGTGCCTGGAGCCGTAGCTCCTACGAGCAGTACTTC. Translating gives CAWSRSSYEQYF. The chain is built from TRBV30 and TRBJ2-7; no firm D call. CDR3 size: 12 residues. V was shortened by 3 bases and J by 0 bases, with 6 bases between the two germline ends. CDR1 GTSNPN and CDR2 SVGIG come from the germline V gene (reference sequence).

The CDR3 region has the DNA TGTGCCAGCTCCTCTATAACGGATACGCAGTATTTT. Translating gives CASSSITDTQYF. This chain uses TRBV18 with TRBJ2-3; D remains ambiguous. CDR1 is KGHSH, CDR2 LQKENI, per germline. Trimming cost V 6 bases and J 6 bases, with 10 bases left between them. There are 12 residues in the CDR3.

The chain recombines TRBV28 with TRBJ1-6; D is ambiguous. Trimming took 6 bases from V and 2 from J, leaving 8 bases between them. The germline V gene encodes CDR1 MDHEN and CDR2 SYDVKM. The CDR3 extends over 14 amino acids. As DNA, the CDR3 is TGTGCCAGCAGGGCGATTCCCTATAATTCACCCCTCCACTTT. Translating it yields CASRAIPYNSPLHF.

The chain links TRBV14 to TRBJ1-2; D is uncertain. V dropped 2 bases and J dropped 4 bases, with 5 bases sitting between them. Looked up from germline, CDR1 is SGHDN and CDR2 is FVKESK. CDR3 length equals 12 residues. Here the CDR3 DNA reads TGTGCCAGCAGCCAATGGGCCTATGGCTACACCTTC. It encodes CASSQWAYGYTF.